This TCR beta chain derives from a study of breast tumors, draining lymph nodes, adjacent tissues. The CDR3 consists of 13 residues. V lost 3 bases, J lost 4 bases, and 9 bases lay in between. Samples came from axillary lymph nodes draining the breast cancer. Comments on this clonotype: As yet, its antigen is unknown.

Whole-study results and caveats: Luminal-like breast cancer showed significantly greater tumor-nontumor repertoire similarity than basal-like breast cancer did. The lymph node origin of tumor T cells was framed as consistent with a hypothesis, not demonstrated. Tumor repertoires ranked between lymph nodes and nontumor tissue in diversity, with V and J gene preferences. Data fit most tumor T cells coming from lymph node, expanding in tumor.

Using its own MiXCR run on the multiplex PCR reads, TCRdb lists one record per CDR3 protein. The table includes tens of thousands of distinct CDR3 sequences, approximately 30% detected once. The chain has TRBV12-3 or TRBV12-4 and TRBJ1-1; D gene unclear. The sequence was collected from a female donor with breast cancer. Some clones in this sample may be carry-over from other donors' samples. Specimen: axillary lymph node tissue. Written as DNA, the CDR3 is TGTGCCAGCAGTTTCGGGGTTTTCACTGAAGCTTTCTTT. Amino acids: CASSFGVFTEAFF.